The table lists the clone carrying this T cell receptor (beta chain) with a few counts. The junction and the germline gene differ at one end; a read error may be behind it. The data stem from a study of T cell changes during pregnancy in multiple sclerosis. Only in-frame clones appear in the TCRdb table, and some are missing; sequencing was by immunoSEQ multiplex PCR. Of 79,000 or so clones in the sample, about 92% were seen once. Germline assignment: CDR1 DFQATT and CDR2 SNEGSKA (reference sequence). CDR3 size: 11 residues. The sequence was collected from a female donor with multiple sclerosis, enrolled in a pregnancy study. V usage is TRBV20-1 and J usage is TRBJ1-1; D perhaps matches TRBD1 (5 bases). The material was CD4+ T cells from peripheral blood mononuclear cells, obtained before pregnancy. CDR3 nucleotide sequence: TGCAGTGCTGGAGACAGCACTGAAGCTTTCTTT. Residues: CSAGDSTEAFF.